One T cell receptor (beta chain) is described in this entry. The antigen is undetermined. This sample stems from a study of cytomegalovirus exposure and HLA in healthy donors. PCR involved 60 Vbeta and 13 Jbeta primers. Sequencing used immunoSEQ multiplex PCR; TCRdb keeps in-frame clones, though not all of them. The table includes some 57,000 clones, more than 70% detected once. Overall study findings and caveats: TCR beta V- and J-gene trimming was later associated with a missense DCLRE1C variant. Links to common viral pathogens appeared, in a later analysis, for several of the most significant clusters. Many donors carried some public TCRs, although rarity characterized most TCR sequences.

The receptor comes from a man aged 25 to 45 in good health and CMV-seropositive. The sample taken for sequencing was PBMCs.

The CDR3 DNA reads as TGCAGCGTCGAGGACAGGGGGCCTCAATTGGGGTACATTCAGTACTTC. It specifies CSVEDRGPQLGYIQYF. This chain joins TRBV29-1 and TRBJ2-4; TRBD1 agrees at 11 bases. The CDR3 contains 16 residues. V shed 6 bases and J 8 bases; nucleotides not matched to a gene: 15. Germline values: CDR1 SQVTM, CDR2 ANQGSEA.